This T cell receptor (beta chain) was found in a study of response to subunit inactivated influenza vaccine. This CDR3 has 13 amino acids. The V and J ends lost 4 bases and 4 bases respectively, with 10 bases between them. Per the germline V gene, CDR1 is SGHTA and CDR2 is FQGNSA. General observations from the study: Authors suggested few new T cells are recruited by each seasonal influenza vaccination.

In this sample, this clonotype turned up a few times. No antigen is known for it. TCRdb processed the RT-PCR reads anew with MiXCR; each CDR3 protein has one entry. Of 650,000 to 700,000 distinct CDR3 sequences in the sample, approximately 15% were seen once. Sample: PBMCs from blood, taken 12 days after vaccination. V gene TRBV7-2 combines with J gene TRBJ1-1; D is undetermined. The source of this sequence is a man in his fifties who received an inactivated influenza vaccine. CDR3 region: CASSSSWATEAFF. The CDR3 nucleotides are TGTGCCAGCAGCTCCTCCTGGGCCACTGAAGCTTTCTTT.